This T cell receptor beta chain emerged from a study of identical twins. Comment on this clonotype: The antigen is unknown.

V lost 9 bases to trimming and J lost 0 bases, with 12 bases between them. This CDR3 contains 14 residues. Per germline, CDR1 WNHNN and CDR2 SYGVQD (reference sequence). Study-wide points: Reduced insertions were recorded for abundant cord blood beta clonotypes, with no such pattern in memory repertoires.

TCRdb re-called the 5' RACE reads with MiXCR, one entry per CDR3 protein. This table holds around 960,000 distinct CDR3 sequences, around an eighth found once. This sample also belongs to another study, concerning yellow fever vaccine responses in identical twins.

Sequencing input: PBMCs. The chain couples TRBV10-1 to TRBJ2-4; no clear D gene. This receptor was taken from a young woman in good health. CDR3 nucleotide sequence: TGCGCCAGGAAAAGGGTTCTAGCCAAAAACATTCAGTACTTC. Protein product: CARKRVLAKNIQYF.